Shown below are 15 T cell receptor beta chains from a single sample sequenced in a study of cytomegalovirus exposure and HLA in healthy donors. The PCR had 60 Vbeta and 13 Jbeta primers. Profiled with immunoSEQ multiplex PCR; TCRdb holds only in-frame clones, not every one. The table shows around 130,000 clones, with around 77% occurring only once. Sequences were obtained from PBMCs. The receptors stem from a man over 45 in good health and CMV-seronegative.

This clone occurred a few times. The chain combines TRBV7-2 with TRBJ1-4, with D possibly TRBD1 on 5 matching bases. The V end lost 8 bases, the J end lost 1 base, and 11 bases lay between the germline ends. Germline CDR1 reads SGHTA; CDR2 reads FQGNSA. This CDR3 is 14 amino acids long. CDR3 in DNA: TGTGCCAGCGGAAGGGACTTAACTAATGAAAAACTGTTTTTT. The encoded protein is CASGRDLTNEKLFF.

The J gene is TRBJ1-6, the V gene TRBV4-2; possibly TRBD1 for D (5 bases). The CDR3 is 15 amino acids. Trimming took 0 bases from V and 10 from J, leaving 13 bases between them. Germline V gives CDR1 LGHNA, CDR2 YNFKEQ. CDR3 sequence (DNA): TGTGCCAGCAGCCAAGAGGGGGGTCCGGGATCACCCCTCCACTTT. Its translation: CASSQEGGPGSPLHF.

This sequence joins TRBV19 and TRBJ2-6, with 8 bases lining up with TRBD1. The V segment lost 4 bases and the J segment 2 bases; nucleotides outside the gene matches: 1. The CDR3 is made up of 15 amino acids. CDR1 is LNHDA, CDR2 SQIVND, per germline (reference sequence). CDR3 DNA: TGTGCCAGTAGTACAGGGGGCGCTGGGGCCAACGTCCTGACTTTC. It codes for CASSTGGAGANVLTF.

This chain joins TRBV9 and TRBJ2-1; TRBD2 matches 12 bases. CDR1 and CDR2 from the germline V gene are SGDLS and YYNGEE. Trimming at V came to 1 base and at J to 10 bases, leaving 3 bases not matched to a gene. The CDR3 runs to 14 residues. CDR3 sequence reads: CASSVRLAGDEQFF. The CDR3 DNA sequence: TGTGCCAGCAGCGTAAGACTAGCGGGAGACGAGCAGTTCTTC. Together with reference TRBV9 and TRBJ2-1, the CDR3 gives the full variable domain: DSGVTQTPKHLITATGQRVTLRCSPRSGDLSVYWYQQSLDQGLQFLIQYYNGEERAKGNILERFSAQQFPDLHSELNLSSLELGDSALYFCASSVRLAGDEQFFGPGTRLTVL.

This chain joins TRBV4-1 and TRBJ2-1, with D perhaps matching TRBD2 (6 bases). Trimming pared 8 bases from V and 10 bases from J, leaving 21 bases between. This CDR3 comprises 14 residues. Germline V lookup: CDR1 MGHRA, CDR2 YSYEKL. The CDR3 coding sequence is TGCGCCAGCGCAAAGAGGGGCGGGACGACGGAGCAGTTCTTC. Its protein product is CASAKRGGTTEQFF.

This clone was detected only a few times. The gene calls are TRBV2 and TRBJ2-7; tentative D call: TRBD1 (6 bases). The CDR3 is 15 amino acids. Germline V gene data show CDR1 as SNHLY and CDR2 as FYNNEI. The V and J ends lost 4 bases and 0 bases respectively, with 13 bases between them. The CDR3 DNA reads as TGTGCCAGCAGTGGTGGAGGACAGATCTCCTACGAGCAGTACTTC. It is translated as CASSGGGQISYEQYF.

The chain uses TRBV13 and TRBJ2-3; no clear D. Trimming cost V 4 bases and J 1 base, with 24 bases left between them. Germline assignment: CDR1 PRHDT and CDR2 FYEKMQ (reference sequence). The CDR3 sequence is 19 residues long. CDR3 residues: CASSSTTPVGYNRTDTQYF. The DNA for the CDR3 is TGTGCCAGCAGCTCAACTACGCCGGTTGGGTATAACCGCACAGATACGCAGTATTTT.

The CDR3 region is CASSLRGQGNSYEQYF. CDR3 DNA: TGTGCCAGCAGCTTGCGGGGACAGGGGAATTCCTACGAGCAGTACTTC. The genes are TRBV5-6 and TRBJ2-7, with 10 bases matching TRBD1. Germline CDR1 reads SGHDT; CDR2 reads YYEEEE. The CDR3 sequence is 16 residues long. The trim removed 1 base at V and 1 base at J, leaving 5 bases unmatched.

The V call is TRBV6-5, the J call TRBJ2-5; D gene ambiguous. Near its end, the DNA agrees better with TRBJ2-7, so the J call may be wrong. The germline V gene encodes CDR1 MNHEY and CDR2 SVGAGI. This CDR3 spans 14 amino acids. The CDR3 sequence: CASSPRRSSYEQYF. CDR3 DNA: TGTGCCAGCAGTCCCCGCCGAAGCTCCTACGAGCAGTACTTC.

V gene TRBV19 combines with J gene TRBJ2-5, with D hard to call. Looked up from germline, CDR1 is LNHDA and CDR2 is SQIVND (reference sequence). The CDR3 has 13 residues. V lost 6 bases to trimming and J lost 5 bases, with 13 bases between them. The CDR3 region is CASSLGLGETQYF. The CDR3, as DNA: TGTGCCAGTAGCCTAGGTCTTGGGGAGACCCAGTACTTC.

The gene calls are TRBV4-1 and TRBJ1-1, with 7 bases matching TRBD1. Germline CDR1 is MGHRA and CDR2 is YSYEKL. The CDR3 has 15 residues. V dropped 4 bases and J dropped 0; count of bases not matched to a gene: 5. CDR3 sequence (DNA): TGCGCCAGCAGCCGTGCTGGACAGGTGAACACTGAAGCTTTCTTT. Amino acid sequence: CASSRAGQVNTEAFF.

This rearrangement joins TRBV25-1 to TRBJ1-4; D not certain. Trimming removed 4 bases from V and 4 bases from J, with 13 bases in between. CDR3 length: 15 amino acids. CDR1 and CDR2 (germline): MGHDK, SYGVNS. The chain's CDR3 is CASSASTGRNEKLFF. Here the CDR3 DNA reads TGTGCCAGCAGTGCCTCGACGGGTCGTAATGAAAAACTGTTTTTT.

J is TRBJ1-1 and V is TRBV5-4, with 7 positions matching TRBD1. CDR1 is SGHNT and CDR2 is YYREEE in the germline V gene (reference sequence). This CDR3 region has 15 residues. The J segment lost 0 bases and the V segment lost 9 bases, leaving 11 bases of the junction unmatched. The DNA of the CDR3 is TGTGCCACCACACCCGGGACAGCAATGAACACTGAAGCTTTCTTT. Amino acids: CATTPGTAMNTEAFF.

V usage is TRBV30 and J usage is TRBJ2-5; tentative D call: TRBD2 (5 bases). V gave up 3 bases and J gave up 2 bases, with 10 bases separating them. Per the germline V gene, CDR1 is GTSNPN and CDR2 is SVGIG (reference sequence). The CDR3 length is 13 residues. In DNA, the CDR3 is TGTGCCTGGAGGGCCGGGGAGCAAGAGACCCAGTACTTC. As protein: CAWRAGEQETQYF.

The CDR3 spells CASSSPRPYNEQFF. DNA for the CDR3: TGTGCCAGCAGTTCCCCCAGGCCCTACAATGAGCAGTTCTTC. V usage is TRBV6-5 and J usage is TRBJ2-1; the D is unclear. Germline V gene lookup returns CDR1 MNHEY and CDR2 SVGAGI. V lost 4 bases to trimming and J lost 2 bases, with 9 bases between them. CDR3 size: 14 residues.